The clone carrying this T cell receptor beta chain occurred once. Germline V gene lookup returns CDR1 SGHRS and CDR2 YFSETQ. The CDR3 spans 16 residues. V was shortened by 3 bases and J by 0 bases, with 16 bases between the two germline ends. This entry comes from a study of blood T cell repertoires in COVID-19. Study background: The analysed material was cDNA or gDNA that came from T cells, B-cell-depleted T cells, or PBMCs.

Only in-frame clones appear in the TCRdb table, and some are missing; sequencing was by immunoSEQ multiplex PCR. This sample has roughly 260,000 clones, with about 89% found just once. This chain links TRBV5-1 with TRBJ2-7; tentatively, D is TRBD2 (5 bases). The sample comprised peripheral blood. The sequence was obtained from a man aged 35 to 55 who had recovered from COVID-19. The CDR3, as DNA: TGCGCCAGCAGCTCCTCTCCCGGGAAGAGCTCCTACGAGCAGTACTTC. It is translated as CASSSSPGKSSYEQYF.